The rows below give T cell receptor beta chains drawn from one sample of a study of type 1 regulatory T cells. Their antigen targets remain unknown. A single record per CDR3 protein comes from TCRdb applying MiXCR to the reads. This sample has just under 65,000 distinct CDR3 sequences, with roughly half found just once. The sequenced material came from cultured non-Tr1 T cells, either the whole culture or a sorted T cell fraction (not recorded which). These receptors were obtained from a human donor in good health. The CDR3 runs from the conserved cysteine through the conserved F or W. D genes are given only for firm matches. The size of a clone is reported for some rows only, either as once, few or many, or as a class for expanded clones.

>TRBV7-9|TRBJ2-7|16|NA|NA
CASSPHPGRGDYEQYF
TGTGCCAGCAGCCCTCACCCAGGGAGGGGGGACTACGAGCAGTACTTC
>TRBV5-1|TRBJ2-3|15|few|TRBD2
CASSLQRGGTDTQYF
TGCGCCAGCAGCCTCCAGCGGGGGGGCACAGATACGCAGTATTTT
>TRBV6-2/TRBV6-3|TRBJ2-1|15|few|NA
CASIMRTGGINEQFF
TGTGCCAGCATTATGCGGACGGGGGGCATCAATGAGCAGTTCTTC
>TRBV5-1|TRBJ1-6|16|NA|NA
CASSFAESSYNSPLHF
TGCGCCAGCAGCTTTGCAGAGAGCTCCTATAATTCACCCCTCCACTTT
>TRBV20-1|TRBJ2-3|18|NA|NA
CSARTPSGGGVGTDTQYF
TGCAGTGCTAGAACACCGTCGGGCGGAGGAGTTGGGACAGATACGCAGTATTTT
>TRBV6-6|TRBJ2-1|15|NA|NA
CASSETGHLYNEQFF
TGTGCCAGCAGTGAAACGGGACATCTCTACAATGAGCAGTTCTTC
>TRBV6-1|TRBJ1-2|13|NA|NA
CASSETANYGYTF
TGTGCCAGCAGTGAAACCGCGAACTATGGCTACACCTTC
>TRBV3-1|TRBJ1-2|14|NA|NA
CASSQGGTPGGYTF
TGTGCCAGCAGCCAAGGGGGGACGCCAGGTGGCTACACCTTC
>TRBV10-3|TRBJ2-7|16|NA|NA
CAISNLTLTESYEQYF
TGTGCCATCAGTAACCTTACACTGACAGAATCCTACGAGCAGTACTTC
>TRBV7-2|TRBJ1-1|15|NA|TRBD1
CASSSRIQGVAEAFF
TGTGCCAGCAGCTCACGAATACAGGGGGTAGCTGAAGCTTTCTTT
>TRBV11-2|TRBJ2-7|15|NA|NA
CASSLDRQDLYEQYF
TGTGCCAGCAGCTTGGACCGACAGGACCTCTACGAGCAGTACTTC
>TRBV5-1|TRBJ2-3|14|NA|NA
CASTPDSPKDTQYF
TGCGCCAGCACCCCTGACAGTCCTAAAGATACGCAGTATTTT
>TRBV20-1|TRBJ1-4|16|few|TRBD1
CSARLFGQGANEKLFF
TGCAGTGCTAGACTGTTCGGACAGGGGGCTAATGAAAAACTGTTTTTT
>TRBV20-1|TRBJ2-5|13|NA|NA
CSAPRGTDKTQYF
TGCAGTGCCCCGCGGGGAACCGACAAGACCCAGTACTTC
>TRBV14|TRBJ1-1|13|NA|NA
CASSQGGGLVTFF
TGTGCCAGCAGCCAAGGTGGGGGGCTGGTGACTTTCTTT
>TRBV4-1|TRBJ2-1|18|NA|TRBD2
CASSHHPTGTSGGYEQFF
TGCGCCAGCAGCCACCACCCAACGGGGACTAGCGGGGGATATGAGCAGTTCTTC
>TRBV10-3|TRBJ2-4|18|few|NA
CAISGGVASDLAKNIQYF
TGTGCCATCAGTGGCGGGGTAGCTTCGGATTTAGCCAAAAACATTCAGTACTTC
>TRBV20-1|TRBJ1-1|12|NA|NA
CSARTMNTEAFF
TGCAGTGCTCGAACCATGAACACTGAAGCTTTCTTT
>TRBV7-2|TRBJ2-5|14|few|NA
CASSFGNSRETQYF
TGTGCCAGCAGCTTTGGGAATAGCCGAGAGACCCAGTACTTC
>TRBV30|TRBJ1-5|17|NA|NA
CAWSSDRNPGGGQPQHF
TGTGCCTGGAGTAGCGACAGGAATCCCGGTGGCGGTCAGCCCCAGCATTTT
>TRBV10-3|TRBJ2-5|11|NA|NA
CAIRGGETQYF
TGTGCCATCAGGGGGGGAGAGACCCAGTACTTC
>TRBV30|TRBJ2-7|22|many|NA
CAWSDPKNPGLLLEPSYYEQYF
TGTGCCTGGAGTGACCCCAAAAACCCGGGACTGCTGTTAGAACCCTCCTACTACGAGCAGTACTTC
>TRBV10-3|TRBJ1-5|15|NA|NA
CASSSGEVGNQPQHF
TGTGCCTCGAGTTCTGGGGAAGTGGGCAATCAGCCCCAGCATTTT
>TRBV5-1|TRBJ1-1|12|NA|NA
CASSILGVGAFF
TGCGCCAGCAGCATCCTAGGGGTCGGGGCTTTCTTT
>TRBV7-3|TRBJ1-6|13|NA|NA
CASSRDWNSPLHF
TGTGCCAGCAGCCGCGATTGGAATTCACCCCTCCACTTT
>TRBV28|TRBJ1-1|14|NA|TRBD1
CASSFTGGGTEAFF
TGTGCCAGCAGTTTTACAGGGGGAGGCACTGAAGCTTTCTTT
>TRBV5-1|TRBJ1-1|15|NA|NA
CASKATMGGNTEAFF
TGCGCCAGCAAGGCTACGATGGGGGGGAACACTGAAGCTTTCTTT
>TRBV20-1|TRBJ2-3|14|NA|NA
CSARPFAKTDTQYF
TGCAGTGCTAGGCCCTTCGCTAAGACAGATACGCAGTATTTT
>TRBV5-1|TRBJ2-5|12|NA|NA
CASSLTWETQYF
TGCGCCAGCAGCCTGACGTGGGAGACCCAGTACTTC
>TRBV11-2|TRBJ1-1|16|few|NA
CASSLDFGVRNTEAFF
TGTGCCAGCAGCTTAGATTTCGGGGTCCGGAACACTGAAGCTTTCTTT
>TRBV20-1|TRBJ1-3|14|few|NA
CSARGGIGGNTIYF
TGCAGTGCTAGGGGAGGGATAGGGGGAAACACCATATATTTT
>TRBV20-1|TRBJ2-3|15|few|NA
CSARAPGLSTDTQYF
TGCAGTGCTAGGGCCCCGGGACTCAGCACAGATACGCAGTATTTT
>TRBV4-1|TRBJ2-1|16|NA|NA
CASSQGGARAYNEQFF
TGCGCCAGCAGCCAAGGGGGCGCCCGGGCCTACAATGAGCAGTTCTTC
>TRBV6-6|TRBJ1-2|13|NA|NA
CASSLEWSYGYTF
TGTGCCAGCAGTCTAGAATGGAGCTATGGCTACACCTTC
>TRBV7-9|TRBJ1-2|13|NA|NA
CASSLAQGRSYTF
TGTGCCAGCAGCTTAGCGCAGGGCCGGAGCTACACCTTC
>TRBV7-9|TRBJ2-3|15|few|NA
CASSLAATRPDTQYF
TGTGCCAGCAGCTTAGCGGCGACACGACCAGATACGCAGTATTTT
>TRBV5-1|TRBJ1-1|16|NA|NA
CASSISPRAANTEAFF
TGCGCCAGCAGCATCTCTCCCCGGGCCGCCAACACTGAAGCTTTCTTT
>TRBV6-1|TRBJ1-3|14|NA|NA
CAIGFAGPGNTIYF
TGTGCCATAGGCTTCGCGGGACCGGGAAACACCATATATTTT
>TRBV20-1|TRBJ2-1|14|few|TRBD2
CSARVGGGYNEQFF
TGCAGTGCTAGAGTTGGGGGGGGGTACAATGAGCAGTTCTTC
>TRBV4-1|TRBJ1-5|13|few|NA
CASSHDLNQPQHF
TGCGCCAGCAGCCACGACCTAAACCAGCCCCAGCATTTT
>TRBV18|TRBJ2-5|15|NA|TRBD2
CASSPDGGSRVTQYF
TGTGCCAGCTCACCGGACGGGGGGTCTCGGGTGACCCAGTACTTC
>TRBV5-4|TRBJ2-7|15|NA|TRBD1
CASSWGTGSIDEQYF
TGTGCCAGCAGCTGGGGGACAGGGTCTATAGACGAGCAGTACTTC
>TRBV29-1|TRBJ1-1|15|once|TRBD1
CSVEARQGSRTEAFF
TGCAGCGTTGAAGCCAGACAGGGATCGCGAACTGAAGCTTTCTTT
>TRBV7-9|TRBJ2-3|15|many|NA
CASSPGVVFTDTQYF
TGTGCCAGCAGCCCCGGGGTAGTCTTCACAGATACGCAGTATTTT
>TRBV20-1|TRBJ1-1|15|few|NA
CSARVPAGGNTEAFF
TGCAGTGCTAGAGTCCCCGCGGGCGGGAACACTGAAGCTTTCTTT
>TRBV6-1|TRBJ1-6|15|NA|NA
CASNRERSGNSPLHF
TGTGCCAGCAACCGGGAGAGAAGTGGAAATTCACCCCTCCACTTT